This T cell receptor beta chain originates from a study of blood T cell repertoires in COVID-19. Study in general: The origin of the acute and convalescent COVID-19 samples was the United States, Italy and Spain.

V was pared by 3 bases and J by 0 bases, with 19 bases between. This CDR3 region has 18 residues. Germline loops: CDR1 SGHRS, CDR2 YFSETQ. The method was immunoSEQ multiplex PCR; TCRdb's version includes in-frame clones alone and lacks a portion of them. The sample lists over 200,000 clones, more than 75% occurring once. This clonotype was sampled from a man over 45 with COVID-19, enrolled during active disease. The chain links TRBV5-1 to TRBJ2-1, with D possibly being TRBD2 (6 bases). The specimen was peripheral blood. The CDR3 nucleotides read TGCGCCAGCAGCTGGACACCTCTTGCGGGGAGCTCCTACAATGAGCAGTTCTTC. It is translated as CASSWTPLAGSSYNEQFF.